This T cell receptor beta chain came from a study of T cells in tuberculosis. Study in general: IGRA-negative adolescents, IGRA-positive adolescents with latent tuberculosis and adults with active tuberculosis formed this South African cohort. Broader study findings: Active tuberculosis alpha repertoires lay closer to GMM-specific TCRs than controls'.

TCRdb's table, derived via immunoSEQ multiplex PCR, lists solely in-frame clones and lacks some. The data show about 49,000 clones, over 90% seen once. About this clone itself: Its antigen remains unknown.

There are 16 residues in the CDR3. CDR1 SGHDT and CDR2 YYEEEE come from the germline V gene. Germline trimming cut 0 bases from V and 6 bases from J; bases unmatched to any gene: 5. The time point here: new active TB diagnosis, blood taken before or within 7 days of starting treatment. Included patients were adults of at least 18, HIV-seronegative, South African. Each patient had positive sputum smear microscopy and/or positive culture. Specimen: PBMCs, collected at tuberculosis diagnosis. This clonotype was obtained from an adult with tuberculosis. V gene TRBV5-6 combines with J gene TRBJ2-1; TRBD2 matches at 11 bases. CDR3 amino acids: CASSLVPSGRSNEQFF. DNA for the CDR3: TGTGCCAGCAGCTTGGTCCCTAGCGGGAGGAGCAATGAGCAGTTCTTC.